Each of the 14 T cell receptor beta chains below was sequenced from the same sample in a study of blood T cells in healthy people across ages. Combining a sample-barcoded 5' primer with a J-beta primer mix, a second PCR ran for roughly 7 to 12 cycles. TCRdb reprocessed the 5' RACE reads via MiXCR and lists one record per CDR3 protein. The table shows about 1.1 million distinct CDR3 sequences, with less than 45% occurring only once. Specimen: blood. These receptors came from a man between 18 and 35 years old in good health.

The rearrangement links TRBV4-2 to TRBJ2-3; 11 bases fit TRBD2. From germline, CDR1 is LGHNA and CDR2 YNFKEQ. There are 18 residues in the CDR3. V lost 1 base, J lost 0 bases, and 6 bases stayed unmatched. CDR3 sequence reads: CASSQGLAGGASTDTQYF. CDR3 DNA sequence: TGTGCCAGCAGCCAAGGGCTAGCGGGGGGCGCTAGCACAGATACGCAGTATTTT.

The rearrangement uses TRBV6-1 and TRBJ2-7; TRBD2 is a possible D gene (6 bases). Trimming stripped 8 bases from V and 0 bases from J, with 14 bases between. The CDR3 covers 14 residues. Germline CDR1 MNHNS, CDR2 SASEGT. CDR3 sequence reads: CASLRRGGSYEQYF. The CDR3 DNA reads TGTGCCAGCCTGAGGCGGGGAGGCTCCTACGAGCAGTACTTC.

CDR3 region: CSARDRQGRAEAFF. The CDR3 coding sequence is TGCAGTGCTAGAGACCGACAGGGCCGAGCTGAAGCTTTCTTT. The chain has TRBV20-1 and TRBJ1-1; TRBD1 aligns across 7 bases. In germline, CDR1 is DFQATT, CDR2 SNEGSKA (reference sequence). V dropped 0 bases and J dropped 6; count of bases not matched to a gene: 7. This CDR3 has 14 residues.

The table lists this clonotype with a few counts. The rearrangement uses TRBV20-1 and TRBJ2-1; 15 nucleotides match TRBD2. CDR1 and CDR2 (germline): DFQATT, SNEGSKA (reference sequence). With V trimmed by 6 bases and J by 2 bases, 14 bases remained unmatched. The CDR3 runs to 19 residues. The CDR3: CSADRTSGGAGPAYNEQFF. CDR3 DNA sequence: TGCAGTGCGGACCGGACTAGCGGGGGGGCTGGACCAGCCTACAATGAGCAGTTCTTC.

This clonotype occurred a few times. The DNA for the CDR3 is TGCAGTGCCCAGCGACAGAATCAGCCCCAGCATTTT. Amino acids: CSAQRQNQPQHF. V usage is TRBV20-1 and J usage is TRBJ1-5; D perhaps matches TRBD1 (5 bases). The CDR3 has 12 residues. In germline, CDR1 is DFQATT, CDR2 SNEGSKA (reference sequence). V lost 6 bases and J 4 bases, leaving 10 bases between the germline ends.

The chain is built from TRBV5-5 and TRBJ1-6, with 7 positions matching TRBD1. V lost 2 bases to trimming and J lost 8 bases; unmatched junction nucleotides: 4. The CDR3 is made up of 14 amino acids. Germline V gives CDR1 SGHKS, CDR2 YYEKEE (reference sequence). For the CDR3, the DNA is TGTGCCAGCAGCTTAGGAGGGGGCGATTCACCCCTCCACTTT. Its protein product is CASSLGGGDSPLHF.

The chain combines TRBV2 with TRBJ2-3; 7 bases agree with TRBD2. This CDR3 contains 15 residues. Trimming removed 6 bases from V and 2 bases from J; junction bases left unmatched: 8. Germline CDR1 and CDR2: SNHLY and FYNNEI. The CDR3 is CASRRGSGITDTQYF. The CDR3 DNA follows: TGTGCCAGCAGGAGGGGAAGCGGGATCACAGATACGCAGTATTTT. Full variable domain (remainder filled in from reference TRBV2 and TRBJ2-3): EPEVTQTPSHQVTQMGQEVILRCVPISNHLYFYWYRQILGQKVEFLVSFYNNEISEKSEIFDDQFSVERPDGSNFTLKIRSTKLEDSAMYFCASRRGSGITDTQYFGPGTRLTVL.

This clonotype was recorded a few times. This chain connects TRBV27 to TRBJ1-1; D is unresolved. This CDR3 comprises 15 residues. The V gene's germline CDR1 is MNHEY and CDR2 SMNVEV (reference sequence). V gave up 0 bases and J gave up 4 bases, with 12 bases separating them. For the CDR3, the DNA is TGTGCCAGCAGTTTATCTCCTGTGTCCCTCACTGAAGCTTTCTTT. Encoded protein: CASSLSPVSLTEAFF.

The chain recombines TRBV28 with TRBJ2-1; 8 bases map to TRBD1. CDR1 is MDHEN, CDR2 SYDVKM, per germline. The trim removed 6 bases at V and 4 bases at J, leaving 8 bases unmatched. This CDR3 comprises 15 residues. CDR3 in amino acids: CASSRDRPAYNEQFF. The DNA for the CDR3 is TGTGCCAGCAGCCGGGACAGGCCAGCTTACAATGAGCAGTTCTTC.

The sample holds a few counts of this clonotype. The chain couples TRBV20-1 to TRBJ2-3; 8 bases line up with TRBD1. CDR3 length: 15 amino acids. The germline V gene encodes CDR1 DFQATT and CDR2 SNEGSKA (reference sequence). J lost 5 bases, V lost 5 bases, and 12 bases had no gene match. The CDR3 is CSAPVPGQVGDTQYF. In DNA, the CDR3 is TGCAGTGCTCCGGTTCCGGGACAGGTAGGAGATACGCAGTATTTT.

The chain couples TRBV20-1 to TRBJ2-5, with 8 bases aligning to TRBD2. CDR1 DFQATT and CDR2 SNEGSKA come from the germline V gene (reference sequence). The CDR3 covers 13 residues. Losses at the gene ends were 7 bases for V and 11 bases for J; bases not matched to a gene: 15. The CDR3 sequence: CSVPGLAGNTQYF. As DNA, the CDR3 is TGCAGTGTCCCTGGACTAGCTGGAAACACTCAGTACTTC.

The chain employs TRBV15 and TRBJ2-1, with no clear D. The length of the CDR3 is 15 residues. Trimming cost V 2 bases and J 4 bases, with 12 bases left between them. Looked up from germline, CDR1 is LNHNV and CDR2 is YYDKDF (reference sequence). The CDR3 here is CATSRSPNQYNEQFF. The CDR3 DNA follows: TGTGCCACCAGCAGAAGCCCTAACCAATACAATGAGCAGTTCTTC.

This clonotype was detected only a few times. The rearrangement links TRBV10-3 to TRBJ2-7; TRBD1 might be the D (6 bases). Trimming pared 10 bases from V and 0 bases from J, leaving 13 bases between. The CDR3 runs 13 residues. Germline values: CDR1 ENHRY, CDR2 SYGVKD. CDR3 residues: CASGQSPSYEQYF. The CDR3 DNA sequence: TGTGCCAGCGGACAGTCCCCCTCCTACGAGCAGTACTTC.

On this clonotype: The junction and the germline gene differ at one end; a read error may be behind it. The J gene is TRBJ2-7, the V gene TRBV12-3 or TRBV12-4, with 7 bases aligning to TRBD1. There are 13 residues in the CDR3. The CDR3 DNA sequence: TGTGCCAGCAGTTACGGGACAGCCTACAAGCAGTACTTC. Its protein is CASSYGTAYKQYF.